This TCR beta chain was observed in a study of cytomegalovirus exposure and HLA in healthy donors. The count of this clone is one. Antigen specificity is unknown. Study-wide points: In a later analysis, TCR association rates varied by HLA locus: DRB1 most, HLA-C fewest. Researchers reported from a later analysis that most CMV-associated TCR beta chains appeared HLA-restricted.

The germline V gene encodes CDR1 DFQATT and CDR2 SNEGSKA (reference sequence). The CDR3 has 10 amino acids. Trimming stripped 7 bases from V and 3 bases from J, with 7 bases between. Primers included in the PCR were 60 Vbeta and 13 Jbeta primers. Profiling relied on immunoSEQ multiplex PCR, and the TCRdb table lists in-frame clones only, not all of them. The repertoire holds 85,000 to 100,000 clones, around 89% seen once, with 2.3% in the top ten. The chain combines TRBV20-1 with TRBJ2-7, with D unclear. Sequenced material: PBMCs. This clonotype was sampled from a man between 18 and 29 years old in good health and CMV-seronegative. The CDR3 DNA reads as TGCAGTGTACGGAGCTACGAGCAGTACTTC. Translation gives CSVRSYEQYF.